A single sample is the source of the 18 T cell receptor beta chains below, sequenced in a study of cytomegalovirus exposure and HLA in healthy donors. Researchers ran the PCR with 60 Vbeta and 13 Jbeta primers. Profiling relied on immunoSEQ multiplex PCR, and the TCRdb table lists in-frame clones only, not all of them. The table has some 110,000 clones, around three quarters seen once; the top ten hold 2.5% to 3.5%. The sequencing input was PBMCs. Receptors were obtained from a woman in her late teens or twenties in good health and CMV-seropositive.

The chain has TRBV11-2 and TRBJ1-3, with 7 bases aligning to TRBD1. The CDR3 covers 14 residues. The germline gives CDR1 SGHAT, CDR2 FQNNGV. Germline trimming cut 0 bases from V and 10 bases from J; bases unmatched to any gene: 6. The CDR3 sequence is CASSLDLMTGTIYF. The CDR3 coding sequence is TGTGCCAGCAGCTTAGACCTTATGACAGGGACCATATATTTT.

The chain joins TRBV2 to TRBJ1-5; unclear D gene. CDR1 is SNHLY and CDR2 is FYNNEI in the germline V gene. The CDR3 spans 18 residues. Trimming removed 7 bases at V and 2 bases at J, with 24 bases between. CDR3 amino acids: CASTLDFEEGEGNQPQHF. The CDR3 coding sequence is TGTGCCAGCACCCTCGATTTCGAGGAGGGTGAAGGCAATCAGCCCCAGCATTTT.

This clone was counted a few times. The rearrangement joins TRBV27 to TRBJ2-1, with 11 bases lining up with TRBD2. The germline V gene encodes CDR1 MNHEY and CDR2 SMNVEV (reference sequence). The CDR3 length is 15 residues. J lost 5 bases, V lost 7 bases, and 7 bases had no gene match. CDR3 region: CASTQWTSGHNEQFF. CDR3 sequence (DNA): TGTGCCAGCACCCAATGGACTAGCGGGCACAATGAGCAGTTCTTC.

The gene calls are TRBV7-9 and TRBJ1-2; TRBD1 matches 8 bases. The germline gives CDR1 SEHNR, CDR2 FQNEAQ (reference sequence). The CDR3 runs 15 residues. Losses at the gene ends were 5 bases for V and 4 bases for J; bases not matched to a gene: 9. For the CDR3, the DNA is TGTGCCAGCAGCCACTCGGACAGGGAGGGCTATGGCTACACCTTC. As protein: CASSHSDREGYGYTF. Full variable domain (rest looked up from reference TRBV7-9 and TRBJ1-2): DTGVSQNPRHKITKRGQNVTFRCDPISEHNRLYWYRQTLGQGPEFLTYFQNEAQLEKSRLLSDRFSAERPKGSFSTLEIQRTEQGDSAMYLCASSHSDREGYGYTFGSGTRLTVV.

The CDR3, as DNA: TGCGCCAGCAGCACAGACACCAATCAGCCCCAGCATTTT. It yields the protein CASSTDTNQPQHF. The chain couples TRBV5-1 to TRBJ1-5, with D unclear. The CDR3 spans 13 residues. The V gene's germline CDR1 is SGHRS and CDR2 YFSETQ. The V and J ends lost 4 bases and 3 bases respectively, with 8 bases between them.

The genes are TRBV7-9 and TRBJ2-7; the match to TRBD2 covers 8 bases. The CDR3 extends over 13 amino acids. Looked up from germline, CDR1 is SEHNR and CDR2 is FQNEAQ (reference sequence). V trimming: 6 bases; J trimming: 6 bases; junction bases outside the gene matches: 7. DNA for the CDR3: TGTGCCAGCAGGTCCGGGACTAGTCTCGAGCAGTACTTC. The encoded protein is CASRSGTSLEQYF.

The chain is built from TRBV30 and TRBJ1-2, with D maybe TRBD1 (5 bases). The germline V gene has CDR1 GTSNPN and CDR2 SVGIG (reference sequence). Trimming cost V 0 bases and J 7 bases, with 21 bases left between them. The CDR3 runs to 16 residues. Written as DNA, the CDR3 is TGTGCCTGGAGTGTACGACTGAGGGGAGGAGGTGGTGGCTACACCTTC. Its translation is CAWSVRLRGGGGGYTF. Filled out from reference TRBV30 and TRBJ1-2, the complete variable domain reads SQTIHQWPATLVQPVGSPLSLECTVEGTSNPNLYWYRQAAGRGLQLLFYSVGIGQISSEVPQNLSASRPQDRQFILSSKKLLLSDSGFYLCAWSVRLRGGGGGYTFGSGTRLTVV.

The chain has TRBV30 and TRBJ2-7; 9 bases map to TRBD1. This CDR3 spans 15 amino acids. The V gene's germline CDR1 is GTSNPN and CDR2 SVGIG (reference sequence). The V segment lost 2 bases and the J segment 5 bases; nucleotides outside the gene matches: 10. The CDR3 region has the DNA TGTGCCTGGAGTCCCGGGACAGGGTTTGCCCACGAGCAGTACTTC. Translating gives CAWSPGTGFAHEQYF.

The J gene is TRBJ1-5, the V gene TRBV30; D is perhaps TRBD1 (5 bases). V lost 1 base and J 0 bases, leaving 7 bases between the germline ends. Germline V gene lookup returns CDR1 GTSNPN and CDR2 SVGIG (reference sequence). The CDR3 sequence is 14 residues long. For the CDR3, the DNA is TGTGCCTGGAGTGGGACAAATAGCAATCAGCCCCAGCATTTT. The encoded protein is CAWSGTNSNQPQHF.

This chain joins TRBV19 and TRBJ2-5, with a weak D call TRBD2 (5 bases). This CDR3 comprises 13 residues. Germline CDR1 reads LNHDA; CDR2 reads SQIVND (reference sequence). Trimming left V 3 bases short and J 5 bases short, with 10 bases between. The CDR3 loop reads CASSIGLAETQYF. Here the CDR3 DNA reads TGTGCCAGTAGTATTGGCCTAGCCGAGACCCAGTACTTC.

There are a few counts of this clone. The V and J genes are TRBV6-1 and TRBJ2-1, with TRBD2 identical over 8 bases. CDR3 size: 12 residues. Germline V gives CDR1 MNHNS, CDR2 SASEGT. CDR3: CGREREYNEQFF. The CDR3 nucleotides are TGTGGCAGGGAGCGGGAGTACAATGAGCAGTTCTTC.

The CDR3 nucleotides read TGTGCCAGCAGCTTAGCGACAGGGTTCTACGAGCAGTACTTC. The encoded protein is CASSLATGFYEQYF. The chain joins TRBV7-6 to TRBJ2-7, with 7 bases fitting TRBD1. Unmatched junction bases numbered 2, after V lost 0 bases and J lost 3 bases. The CDR3 consists of 14 residues. From germline, CDR1 is SGHVS and CDR2 FNYEAQ.

This clone was counted only a few times. J is TRBJ1-5 and V is TRBV30; D perhaps matches TRBD1 (6 bases). Trimming shortened V by 2 bases and J by 3 bases, and 11 bases separated the two germline ends. This CDR3 is 14 amino acids long. Germline V gene lookup returns CDR1 GTSNPN and CDR2 SVGIG (reference sequence). Here the CDR3 DNA reads TGTGCCTGGAGTCCGGGGGGGCTCAATCAGCCCCAGCATTTT. Encoded protein: CAWSPGGLNQPQHF.

The rearrangement joins TRBV7-9 to TRBJ2-7; 10 nucleotides agree with TRBD2. This CDR3 has 13 residues. Germline V gives CDR1 SEHNR, CDR2 FQNEAQ (reference sequence). V shed 7 bases, J shed 6 bases, and the junction held 6 bases outside the gene matches. CDR3 nucleotides: TGTGCCAGCAAGCGGGAGGGCCGAAGCGAGCAGTACTTC. Residues: CASKREGRSEQYF.

This clone was picked up one time. DNA of the CDR3: TGTGCCAGCGGGGGGGCGGGTGAGCAGTTCTTC. It specifies CASGGAGEQFF. The chain has TRBV9 and TRBJ2-1; tentative D call: TRBD2 (7 bases). Germline values: CDR1 SGDLS, CDR2 YYNGEE. This CDR3 region has 11 residues. V was trimmed by 7 bases and J by 9 bases, leaving 11 bases between them.

The chain recombines TRBV27 with TRBJ2-1; TRBD2 aligns across 10 bases. J gave up 5 bases and V 5 bases, and 9 bases lay outside the gene matches. This CDR3 has 16 amino acids. The germline V gene has CDR1 MNHEY and CDR2 SMNVEV (reference sequence). CDR3 DNA: TGTGCCAGCAGTACTATACCACTAGCGGGGAACAATGAGCAGTTCTTC. Protein sequence: CASSTIPLAGNNEQFF.

The chain combines TRBV7-6 with TRBJ2-2; 9 bases are shared with TRBD2. Germline-derived CDR1 and CDR2 are SGHVS and FNYEAQ. J was trimmed by 2 bases and V by 5 bases; bases with no gene match: 6. CDR3 length: 16 amino acids. CDR3 region: CASSLRTSDNTGELFF. The DNA for the CDR3 is TGTGCCAGCAGCCTCCGGACTAGCGATAACACCGGGGAGCTGTTTTTT.

V and J are TRBV7-9 and TRBJ2-5, with D possibly TRBD1 on 5 matching bases. Trimming took off 7 bases at V and 1 base at J, with 10 bases between the two ends. The CDR3 is made up of 13 amino acids. In germline, CDR1 is SEHNR, CDR2 FQNEAQ (reference sequence). The CDR3 DNA reads as TGTGCCAGCACCCGACAGCTCCAAGAGACCCAGTACTTC. It codes for CASTRQLQETQYF.